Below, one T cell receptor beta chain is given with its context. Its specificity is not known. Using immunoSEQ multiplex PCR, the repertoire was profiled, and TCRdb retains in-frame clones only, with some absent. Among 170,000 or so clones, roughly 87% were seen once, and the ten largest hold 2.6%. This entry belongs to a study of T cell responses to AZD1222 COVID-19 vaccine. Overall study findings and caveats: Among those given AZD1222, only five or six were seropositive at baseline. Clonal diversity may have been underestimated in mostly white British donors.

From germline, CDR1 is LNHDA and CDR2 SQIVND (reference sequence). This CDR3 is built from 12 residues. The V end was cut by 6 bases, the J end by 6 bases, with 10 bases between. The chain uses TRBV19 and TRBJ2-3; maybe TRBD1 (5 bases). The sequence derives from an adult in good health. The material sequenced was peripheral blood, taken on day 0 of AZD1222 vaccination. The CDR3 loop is CASRVAGDTQYF. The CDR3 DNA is TGTGCCAGTAGGGTAGCAGGGGATACGCAGTATTTT.